These 21 T cell receptor beta chains were sequenced from one sample in a study of T cell repertoires in cytomegalovirus infection. TCRdb re-analysed the reads in MiXCR, keeping a single row per CDR3 protein. Counted here are approximately 190,000 distinct CDR3 sequences, 28% occurring once; the ten biggest clones make up around 29%. The source material was PBMCs. The receptors shown here come from a human donor in good health (CMV status not recorded). Some clones in this sample may be carry-over from other donors' samples.

The chain carries TRBV7-6 and TRBJ2-5; 9 bases match TRBD2. Losses at the gene ends were 2 bases for V and 4 bases for J; bases not matched to a gene: 8. Per germline, CDR1 SGHVS and CDR2 FNYEAQ. The CDR3 contains 16 residues. The CDR3 coding sequence is TGTGCCAGCAGCTTAATGGCGGGGGGGATACGAGAGACCCAGTACTTC. Encoded protein: CASSLMAGGIRETQYF.

The rearrangement uses TRBV11-1 and TRBJ2-1; 13 bases are a match to TRBD2. V trimming: 5 bases; J trimming: 7 bases; junction bases outside the gene matches: 8. The CDR3 runs 16 residues. Germline-derived CDR1 and CDR2 are SGHAT and FQDESV (reference sequence). The CDR3 DNA follows: TGTGCCAGCAGCCAACGGACTAGCGGGGGTGGAAATGAGCAGTTCTTC. As protein: CASSQRTSGGGNEQFF.

There are many counts of this clonotype. The CDR3 DNA follows: TGTGCCAGCAGTTTGGGGACAGATAACAATGAGCAGTTCTTC. Translated: CASSLGTDNNEQFF. This chain connects TRBV12-3 or TRBV12-4 to TRBJ2-1, with 7 nucleotides matching TRBD1. Losses at the gene ends were 3 bases for V and 5 bases for J; bases not matched to a gene: 4. The CDR3 is made up of 14 amino acids.

This clonotype was seen ten or more times. The chain is built from TRBV7-3 and TRBJ2-3; 7 bases fit TRBD2. The CDR3 extends over 16 amino acids. V dropped 2 bases and J dropped 1; count of bases not matched to a gene: 6. The germline CDR1 and CDR2 sequences are SGHTA and FQGTGA. CDR3 protein: CASSLGWGGGTDTQYF. The CDR3 bases are TGTGCCAGCAGCTTAGGTTGGGGGGGGGGCACAGATACGCAGTATTTT.

This clonotype was seen only a few times. The chain uses TRBV6-5 and TRBJ2-5; 8 bases map to TRBD1. The CDR3 consists of 15 residues. Germline V gives CDR1 MNHEY, CDR2 SVGAGI. The V gene end was trimmed by 6 bases and the J gene end by 5 bases; junction bases not matched to a gene: 11. DNA of the CDR3: TGTGCCAGCAGCACGCCCCGGACAGGGCCGGAGACCCAGTACTTC. It encodes CASSTPRTGPETQYF.

This clonotype occurred many times. The chain links TRBV6-1 to TRBJ2-3; no reliable D call. Trimming removed 5 bases from V and 5 bases from J, with 8 bases in between. Looked up from germline, CDR1 is MNHNS and CDR2 is SASEGT. CDR3 length: 12 residues. Here the CDR3 DNA reads TGTGCCAGCAGTTTTTTGGGAGATACGCAGTATTTT. It codes for CASSFLGDTQYF.

The rearrangement links TRBV20-1 to TRBJ2-5; TRBD1 matches 11 bases. The CDR3 consists of 16 residues. V lost 2 bases and J lost 5; bases outside the gene matches: 10. Germline V gene data show CDR1 as DFQATT and CDR2 as SNEGSKA (reference sequence). The CDR3 DNA follows: TGCAGTGCTAGACCCGGGGGACAGGGGGTCGGGGAGACCCAGTACTTC. As protein: CSARPGGQGVGETQYF.

This clonotype came up a few times. The chain uses TRBV11-2 and TRBJ2-3; D may be TRBD2 (6 bases). With 5 bases removed from V and 5 bases from J, the gap between germline ends came to 11 bases. Germline-derived CDR1 and CDR2 are SGHAT and FQNNGV. This CDR3 spans 13 amino acids. Here the CDR3 DNA reads TGTGCCAGCAGCCTCTCGCGGGAAGATACGCAGTATTTT. This translates into CASSLSREDTQYF.

This clonotype was counted only a few times. This rearrangement joins TRBV7-2 to TRBJ1-5; D not resolved. The CDR3 consists of 14 residues. Trimming cost V 5 bases and J 3 bases, with 11 bases left between them. The germline V gene encodes CDR1 SGHTA and CDR2 FQGNSA. The CDR3 DNA sequence: TGTGCCAGCAGCCCCACTTCGCACAATCAGCCCCAGCATTTT. Protein: CASSPTSHNQPQHF.

V is TRBV5-1 and J is TRBJ1-1; 8 bases fit TRBD1. This CDR3 spans 16 amino acids. Unmatched junction bases numbered 11, after V lost 2 bases and J lost 5 bases. CDR1 and CDR2 (germline): SGHRS, YFSETQ. The CDR3 DNA reads as TGCGCCAGCAGCTTATGGACAGGGCAATCGGGAACTGAAGCTTTCTTT. Translated, it gives CASSLWTGQSGTEAFF.

The rearrangement joins TRBV19 to TRBJ2-1; a weak D match, TRBD2 (5 bases). This CDR3 is 17 amino acids long. Germline CDR1 LNHDA, CDR2 SQIVND (reference sequence). V was shortened by 5 bases and J by 5 bases, with 22 bases between the two germline ends. CDR3 sequence reads: CASSPRLTGITNNEQFF. CDR3 bases: TGTGCCAGTAGTCCACGACTGACGGGGATCACCAACAATGAGCAGTTCTTC.

The rearrangement uses TRBV11-2 and TRBJ1-4; D gene uncertain. Germline V CDR1 and CDR2: SGHAT, FQNNGV. The CDR3 consists of 12 residues. V gave up 4 bases and J gave up 8 bases, with 8 bases separating them. CDR3 in DNA: TGTGCCAGCAGCTCCAGCCCCGAAAAACTGTTTTTT. As protein: CASSSSPEKLFF.

There are a few counts of this clonotype. The chain has TRBV14 and TRBJ1-5, with no clear D. V lost 1 base and J lost 3, with 4 bases in between. The CDR3 is 13 amino acids. Germline CDR1 reads SGHDN; CDR2 reads FVKESK. The DNA of the CDR3 is TGTGCCAGCAGCCAAGGGGTCAATCAGCCCCAGCATTTT. Protein product: CASSQGVNQPQHF. The entire variable domain, with the rest obtained from reference TRBV14 and TRBJ1-5, is as follows: EAGVTQFPSHSVIEKGQTVTLRCDPISGHDNLYWYRRVMGKEIKFLLHFVKESKQDESGMPNNRFLAERTGGTYSTLKVQPAELEDSGVYFCASSQGVNQPQHFGDGTRLSIL.

The rearrangement uses TRBV7-9 and TRBJ2-2; D is undetermined. Between the trimmed V and J ends, which lost 6 bases and 0 bases, there was a span of 8 bases. The V gene's germline CDR1 is SEHNR and CDR2 FQNEAQ (reference sequence). The CDR3 is 14 residues long. CDR3 nucleotide sequence: TGTGCCAGCAGTCAGTTCGCGAACACCGGGGAGCTGTTTTTT. As protein: CASSQFANTGELFF.

This clonotype occurred a few times. The chain employs TRBV7-9 and TRBJ2-5, with 9 nucleotides matching TRBD1. CDR1 is SEHNR, CDR2 FQNEAQ, per germline (reference sequence). Trimming at V came to 6 bases and at J to 4 bases, leaving 9 bases not matched to a gene. There are 15 residues in the CDR3. The CDR3 sequence is CASSTYTGGGETQYF. The CDR3, as DNA: TGTGCCAGCAGTACCTACACAGGGGGCGGAGAGACCCAGTACTTC.

This clonotype has a handful of counts. The rearrangement uses TRBV6-8 and TRBJ2-7, with 13 positions matching TRBD2. Trimming took 4 bases from V and 4 from J; bases not matched to a gene: 4. This CDR3 has 15 amino acids. Germline-derived CDR1 and CDR2 are MNHGY and SAAAGT. The DNA of the CDR3 is TGTGCCAGCAGTTCGACTAGCGGGGGGTATTACGAGCAGTACTTC. Translation gives CASSSTSGGYYEQYF.

This clonotype was observed many times. This chain uses TRBV6-1 with TRBJ2-2; unclear D gene. The germline V gene has CDR1 MNHNS and CDR2 SASEGT. Trimming removed 2 bases from V and 4 bases from J, with 11 bases in between. This CDR3 has 15 residues. CDR3: CASSELGLPTGELFF. The DNA for the CDR3 is TGTGCCAGCAGTGAACTGGGATTACCCACCGGGGAGCTGTTTTTT.

This rearrangement joins TRBV19 to TRBJ1-3, with D unresolved. The germline CDR1 and CDR2 sequences are LNHDA and SQIVND (reference sequence). Trimming shortened V by 6 bases and J by 0 bases, and 12 bases separated the two germline ends. CDR3 length: 15 residues. CDR3 loop: CASSFDRSSGNTIYF. CDR3 sequence (DNA): TGTGCCAGTAGCTTCGACCGATCCTCTGGAAACACCATATATTTT.

The sample holds many counts of this clonotype. V and J are TRBV7-2 and TRBJ2-3, with 7 bases matching TRBD1. The V gene end was trimmed by 7 bases and the J gene end by 2 bases; junction bases not matched to a gene: 6. The germline CDR1 and CDR2 sequences are SGHTA and FQGNSA. The CDR3 has 14 residues. CDR3 sequence (DNA): TGTGCCAGCATCCTGACAGGGACCACAGATACGCAGTATTTT. This codes for CASILTGTTDTQYF. Using reference TRBV7-2 and TRBJ2-3 for the parts outside the CDR3, the full variable domain is GAGVSQSPSNKVTEKGKDVELRCDPISGHTALYWYRQSLGQGLEFLIYFQGNSAPDKSGLPSDRFSAERTGGSVSTLTIQRTQQEDSAVYLCASILTGTTDTQYFGPGTRLTVL.

In DNA form, the CDR3 reads TGTGCCAGCAGTGTTGGGACAGGGGCCGAGCAGTACTTC. This gives the protein CASSVGTGAEQYF. V and J are TRBV2 and TRBJ2-7; TRBD1 matches 10 bases. There are 13 residues in the CDR3. CDR1 is SNHLY, CDR2 FYNNEI, per germline. Trimming removed 4 bases from V and 6 bases from J; junction bases left unmatched: 3.

This clonotype was detected only a few times. The rearrangement joins TRBV7-8 to TRBJ1-6, with TRBD1 as a possible D gene (6 bases). The germline gives CDR1 SGHVS, CDR2 FQNEAQ. Trimming removed 1 base from V and 10 bases from J, with 14 bases in between. The CDR3 loop spans 15 amino acids. The CDR3 DNA reads as TGTGCCAGCAGCTTAGGAGGGGGAAGGTGGTCACCCCTCCACTTT. Protein sequence: CASSLGGGRWSPLHF. The full variable domain, completed using reference TRBV7-8 and TRBJ1-6, is GAGVSQSPRYKVAKRGQDVALRCDPISGHVSLFWYQQALGQGPEFLTYFQNEAQLDKSGLPSDRFFAERPEGSVSTLKIQRTQQEDSAVYLCASSLGGGRWSPLHFGNGTRLTVT.